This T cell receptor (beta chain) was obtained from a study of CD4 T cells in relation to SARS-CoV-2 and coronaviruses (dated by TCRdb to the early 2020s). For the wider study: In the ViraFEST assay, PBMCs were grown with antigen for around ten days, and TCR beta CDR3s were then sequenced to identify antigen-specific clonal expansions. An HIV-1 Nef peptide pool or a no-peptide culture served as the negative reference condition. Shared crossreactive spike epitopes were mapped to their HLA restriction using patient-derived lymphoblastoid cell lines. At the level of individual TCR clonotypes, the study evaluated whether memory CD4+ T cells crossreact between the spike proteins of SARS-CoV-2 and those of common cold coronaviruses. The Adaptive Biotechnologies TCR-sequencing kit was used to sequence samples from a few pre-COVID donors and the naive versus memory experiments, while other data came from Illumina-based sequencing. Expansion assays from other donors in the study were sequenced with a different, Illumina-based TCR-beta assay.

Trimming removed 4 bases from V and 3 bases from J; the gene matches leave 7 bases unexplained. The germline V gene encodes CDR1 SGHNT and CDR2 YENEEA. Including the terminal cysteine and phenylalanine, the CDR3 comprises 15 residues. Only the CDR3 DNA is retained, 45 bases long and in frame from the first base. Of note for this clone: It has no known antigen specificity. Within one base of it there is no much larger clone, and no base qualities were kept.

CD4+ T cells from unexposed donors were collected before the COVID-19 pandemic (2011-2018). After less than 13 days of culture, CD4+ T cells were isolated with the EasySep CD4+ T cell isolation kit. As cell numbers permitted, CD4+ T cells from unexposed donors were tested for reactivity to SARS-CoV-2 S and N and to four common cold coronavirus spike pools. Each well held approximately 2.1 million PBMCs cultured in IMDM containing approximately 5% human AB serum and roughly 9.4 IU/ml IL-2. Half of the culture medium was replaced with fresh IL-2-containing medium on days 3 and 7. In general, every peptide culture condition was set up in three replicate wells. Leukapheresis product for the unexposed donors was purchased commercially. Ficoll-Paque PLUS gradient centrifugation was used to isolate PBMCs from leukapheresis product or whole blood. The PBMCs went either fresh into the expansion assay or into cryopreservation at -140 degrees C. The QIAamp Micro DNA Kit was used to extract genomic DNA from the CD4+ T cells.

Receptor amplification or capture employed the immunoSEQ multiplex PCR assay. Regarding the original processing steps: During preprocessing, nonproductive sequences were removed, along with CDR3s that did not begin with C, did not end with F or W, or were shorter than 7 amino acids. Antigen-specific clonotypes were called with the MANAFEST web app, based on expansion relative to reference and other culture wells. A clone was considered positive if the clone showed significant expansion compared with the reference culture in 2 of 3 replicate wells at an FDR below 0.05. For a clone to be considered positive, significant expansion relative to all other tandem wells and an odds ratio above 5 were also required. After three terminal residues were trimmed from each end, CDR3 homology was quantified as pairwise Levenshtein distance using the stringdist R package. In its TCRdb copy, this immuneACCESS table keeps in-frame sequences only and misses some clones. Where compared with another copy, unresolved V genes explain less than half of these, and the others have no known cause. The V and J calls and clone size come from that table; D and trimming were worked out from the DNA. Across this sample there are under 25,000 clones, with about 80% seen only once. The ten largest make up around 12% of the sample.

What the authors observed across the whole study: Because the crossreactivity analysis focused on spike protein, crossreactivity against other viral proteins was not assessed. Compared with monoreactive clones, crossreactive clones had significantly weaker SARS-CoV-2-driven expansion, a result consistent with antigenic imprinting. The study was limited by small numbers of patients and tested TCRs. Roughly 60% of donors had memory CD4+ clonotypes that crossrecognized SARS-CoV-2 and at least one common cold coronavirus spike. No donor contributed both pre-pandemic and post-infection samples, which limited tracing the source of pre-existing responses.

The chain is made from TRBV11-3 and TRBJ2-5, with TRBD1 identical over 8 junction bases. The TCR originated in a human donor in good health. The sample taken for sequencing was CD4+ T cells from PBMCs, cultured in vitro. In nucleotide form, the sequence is TGTGCCAGCAGCTCCGGGACAGGACCTGAAGAGACCCAGTACTTC. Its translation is CASSSGTGPEETQYF.